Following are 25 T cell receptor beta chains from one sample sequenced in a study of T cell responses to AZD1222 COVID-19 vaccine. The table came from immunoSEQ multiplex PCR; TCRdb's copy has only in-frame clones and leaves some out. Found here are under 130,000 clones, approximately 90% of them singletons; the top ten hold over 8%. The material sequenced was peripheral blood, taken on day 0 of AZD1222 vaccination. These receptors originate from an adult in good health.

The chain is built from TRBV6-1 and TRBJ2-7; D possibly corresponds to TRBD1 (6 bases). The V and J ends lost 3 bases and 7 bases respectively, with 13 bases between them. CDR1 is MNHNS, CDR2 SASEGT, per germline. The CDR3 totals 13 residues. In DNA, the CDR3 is TGTGCCAGCAGTGACGAATGGCAGGGGGAGCAGTACTTC. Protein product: CASSDEWQGEQYF.

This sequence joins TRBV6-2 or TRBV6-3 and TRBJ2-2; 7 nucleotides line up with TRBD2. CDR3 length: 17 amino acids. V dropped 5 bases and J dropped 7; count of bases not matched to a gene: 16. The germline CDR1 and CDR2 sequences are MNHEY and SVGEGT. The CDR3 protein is CASSSVGLAVDFGELFF. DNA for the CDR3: TGTGCCAGCAGTAGTGTCGGGCTAGCGGTTGACTTCGGGGAGCTGTTTTTT.

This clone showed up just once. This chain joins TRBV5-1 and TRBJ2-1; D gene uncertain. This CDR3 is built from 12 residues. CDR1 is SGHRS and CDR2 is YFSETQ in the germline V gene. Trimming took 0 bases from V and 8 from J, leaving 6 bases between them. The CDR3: CASSLGEYEQFF. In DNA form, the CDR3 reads TGCGCCAGCAGCTTGGGCGAATATGAGCAGTTCTTC.

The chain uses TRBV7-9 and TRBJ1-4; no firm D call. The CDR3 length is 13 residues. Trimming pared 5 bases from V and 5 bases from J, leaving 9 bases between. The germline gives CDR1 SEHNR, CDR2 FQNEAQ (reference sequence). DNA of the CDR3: TGTGCCAGCAGCCGCGGGATAAATGAAAAACTGTTTTTT. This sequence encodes CASSRGINEKLFF.

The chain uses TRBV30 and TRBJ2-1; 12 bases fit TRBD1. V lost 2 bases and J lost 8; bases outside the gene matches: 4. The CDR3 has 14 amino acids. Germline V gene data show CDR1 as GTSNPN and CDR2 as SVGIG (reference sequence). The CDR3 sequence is CAWSPGTGGDEQFF. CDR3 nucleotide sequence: TGTGCCTGGAGTCCCGGGACAGGGGGCGATGAGCAGTTCTTC.

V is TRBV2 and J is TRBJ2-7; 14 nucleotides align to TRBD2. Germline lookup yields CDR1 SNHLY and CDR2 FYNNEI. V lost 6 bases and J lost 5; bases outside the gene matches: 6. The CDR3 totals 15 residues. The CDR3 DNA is TGTGCCAGCAGCGAGGGACTAGCGGGAGTCGACGAGCAGTACTTC. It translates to CASSEGLAGVDEQYF.

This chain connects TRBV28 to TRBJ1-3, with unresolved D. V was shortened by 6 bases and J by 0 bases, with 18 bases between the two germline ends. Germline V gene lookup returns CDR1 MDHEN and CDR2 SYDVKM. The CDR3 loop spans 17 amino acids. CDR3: CASRGNMGMISGNTIYF. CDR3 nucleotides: TGTGCCAGCAGGGGGAACATGGGGATGATCTCTGGAAACACCATATATTTT.

The DNA for the CDR3 is TGTGCCAGCAGCCTACTAGCGATCGCGAACACCGGGGAGCTGTTTTTT. It yields the protein CASSLLAIANTGELFF. The J gene is TRBJ2-2, the V gene TRBV7-8; 7 bases line up with TRBD2. Per the germline V gene, CDR1 is SGHVS and CDR2 is FQNEAQ. J gave up 0 bases and V 5 bases, and 6 bases lay outside the gene matches. The CDR3 spans 16 residues.

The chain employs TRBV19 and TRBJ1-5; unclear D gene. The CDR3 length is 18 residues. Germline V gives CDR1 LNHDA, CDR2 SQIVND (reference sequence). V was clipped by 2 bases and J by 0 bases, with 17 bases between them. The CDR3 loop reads CASSIRWQTWDSNQPQHF. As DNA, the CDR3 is TGTGCCAGTAGTATAAGGTGGCAGACCTGGGATAGCAATCAGCCCCAGCATTTT.

The CDR3, as DNA: TGTGCCAGCAGCTTAGGTCCGGGCTACGAGCAGTACTTC. Translating gives CASSLGPGYEQYF. The V call is TRBV7-8, the J call TRBJ2-7; D gene ambiguous. The germline V gene has CDR1 SGHVS and CDR2 FQNEAQ. This CDR3 comprises 13 residues. V was pared by 1 base and J by 3 bases, with 7 bases between.

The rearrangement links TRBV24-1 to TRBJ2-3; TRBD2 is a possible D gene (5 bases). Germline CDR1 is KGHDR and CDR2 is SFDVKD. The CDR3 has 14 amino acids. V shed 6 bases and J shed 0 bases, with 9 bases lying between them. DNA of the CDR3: TGTGCCACCAGTAGCAGCGGCAGCACAGATACGCAGTATTTT. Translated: CATSSSGSTDTQYF.

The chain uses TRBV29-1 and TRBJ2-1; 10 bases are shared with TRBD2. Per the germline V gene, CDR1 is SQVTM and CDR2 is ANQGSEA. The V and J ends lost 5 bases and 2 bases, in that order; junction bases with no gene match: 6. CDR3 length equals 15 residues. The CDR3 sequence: CSVQRAGGPYNEQFF. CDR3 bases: TGCAGCGTTCAGAGAGCGGGAGGGCCCTACAATGAGCAGTTCTTC.

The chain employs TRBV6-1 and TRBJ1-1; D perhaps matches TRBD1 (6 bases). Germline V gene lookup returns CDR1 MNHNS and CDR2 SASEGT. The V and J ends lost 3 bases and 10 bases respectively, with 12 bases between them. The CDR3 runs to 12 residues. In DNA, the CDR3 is TGTGCCAGCAGTGATCCGGGGGCTGGAGCTTTCTTT. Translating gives CASSDPGAGAFF.

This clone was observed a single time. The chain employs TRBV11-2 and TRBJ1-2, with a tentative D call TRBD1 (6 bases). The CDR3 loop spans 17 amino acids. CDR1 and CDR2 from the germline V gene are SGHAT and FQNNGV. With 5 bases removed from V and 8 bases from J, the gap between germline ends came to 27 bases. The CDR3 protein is CASSPPGGDPAGGGYTF. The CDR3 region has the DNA TGTGCCAGCAGCCCCCCGGGAGGGGACCCCGCTGGGGGCGGCTACACCTTC. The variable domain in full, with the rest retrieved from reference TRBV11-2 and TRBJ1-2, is EAGVAQSPRYKIIEKRQSVAFWCNPISGHATLYWYQQILGQGPKLLIQFQNNGVVDDSQLPKDRFSAERLKGVDSTLKIQPAKLEDSAVYLCASSPPGGDPAGGGYTFGSGTRLTVV.

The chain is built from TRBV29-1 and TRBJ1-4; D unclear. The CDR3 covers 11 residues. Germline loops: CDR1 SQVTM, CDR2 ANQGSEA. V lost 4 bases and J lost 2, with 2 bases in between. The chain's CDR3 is CSVATNEKLFF. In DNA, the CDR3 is TGCAGCGTTGCCACTAATGAAAAACTGTTTTTT.

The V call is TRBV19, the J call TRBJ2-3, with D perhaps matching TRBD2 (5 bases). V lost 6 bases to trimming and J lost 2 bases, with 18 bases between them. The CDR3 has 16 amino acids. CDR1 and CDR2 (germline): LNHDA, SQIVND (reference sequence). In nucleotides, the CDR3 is TGTGCCAGTAGCGAGGGTCTGGCGGCCCACACAGATACGCAGTATTTT. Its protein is CASSEGLAAHTDTQYF.

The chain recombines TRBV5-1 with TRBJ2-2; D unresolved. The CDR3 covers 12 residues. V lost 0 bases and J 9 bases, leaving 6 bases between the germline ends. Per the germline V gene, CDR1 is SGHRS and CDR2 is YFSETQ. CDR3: CASSLGIRELFF. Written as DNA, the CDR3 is TGCGCCAGCAGCTTGGGGATAAGGGAGCTGTTTTTT. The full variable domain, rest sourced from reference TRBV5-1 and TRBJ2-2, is KAGVTQTPRYLIKTRGQQVTLSCSPISGHRSVSWYQQTPGQGLQFLFEYFSETQRNKGNFPGRFSGRQFSNSRSEMNVSTLELGDSALYLCASSLGIRELFFGEGSRLTVL.

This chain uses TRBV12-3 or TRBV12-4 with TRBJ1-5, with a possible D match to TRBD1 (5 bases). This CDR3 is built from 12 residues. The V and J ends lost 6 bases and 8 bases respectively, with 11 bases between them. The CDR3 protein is CASSPQGEPQHF. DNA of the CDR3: TGTGCCAGCAGCCCCCAGGGAGAGCCCCAGCATTTT.

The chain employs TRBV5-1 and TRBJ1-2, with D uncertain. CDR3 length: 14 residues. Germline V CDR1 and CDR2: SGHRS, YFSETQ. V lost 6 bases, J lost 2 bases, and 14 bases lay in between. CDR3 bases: TGCGCCAGCAACCATGGAGACCTAAACTATGGCTACACCTTC. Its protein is CASNHGDLNYGYTF.

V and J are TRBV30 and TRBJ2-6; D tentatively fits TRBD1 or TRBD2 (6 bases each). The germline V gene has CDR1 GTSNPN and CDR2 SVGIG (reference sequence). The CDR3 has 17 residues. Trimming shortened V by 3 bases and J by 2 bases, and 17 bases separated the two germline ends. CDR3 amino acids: CAWSMTGAGAGANVLTF. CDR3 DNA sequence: TGTGCCTGGAGCATGACGGGGGCTGGGGCTGGGGCCAACGTCCTGACTTTC.

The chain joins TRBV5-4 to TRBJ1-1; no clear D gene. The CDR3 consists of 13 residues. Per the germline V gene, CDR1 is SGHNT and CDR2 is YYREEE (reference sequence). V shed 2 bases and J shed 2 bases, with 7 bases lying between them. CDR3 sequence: CASSLGVNTEAFF. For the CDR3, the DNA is TGTGCCAGCAGCTTAGGCGTAAACACTGAAGCTTTCTTT. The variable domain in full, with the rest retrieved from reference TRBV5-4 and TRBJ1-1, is ETGVTQSPTHLIKTRGQQVTLRCSSQSGHNTVSWYQQALGQGPQFIFQYYREEENGRGNFPPRFSGLQFPNYSSELNVNALELDDSALYLCASSLGVNTEAFFGQGTRLTVV.

DNA of the CDR3: TGTGCCACCAGTGACCTTCAGGGTGTGTATGGCTACACCTTC. It codes for CATSDLQGVYGYTF. V and J are TRBV24-1 and TRBJ1-2; D is possibly TRBD1 (5 bases). This CDR3 has 14 amino acids. The germline CDR1 and CDR2 sequences are KGHDR and SFDVKD. Between the trimmed V and J ends, which lost 4 bases and 5 bases, there was a span of 13 bases.

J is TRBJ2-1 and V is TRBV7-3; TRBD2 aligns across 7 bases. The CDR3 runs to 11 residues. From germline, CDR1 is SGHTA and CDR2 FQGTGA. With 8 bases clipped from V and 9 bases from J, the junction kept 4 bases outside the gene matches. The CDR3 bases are TGTGCCAGCGGGGCGGGAGTTGAGCAGTTCTTC. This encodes CASGAGVEQFF.

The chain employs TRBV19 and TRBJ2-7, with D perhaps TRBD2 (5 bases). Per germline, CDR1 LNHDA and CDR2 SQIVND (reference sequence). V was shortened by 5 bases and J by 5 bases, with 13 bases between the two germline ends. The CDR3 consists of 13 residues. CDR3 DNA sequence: TGTGCCAGTAGTGGCCAAGCGAGGGACGAGCAGTACTTC. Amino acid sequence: CASSGQARDEQYF.

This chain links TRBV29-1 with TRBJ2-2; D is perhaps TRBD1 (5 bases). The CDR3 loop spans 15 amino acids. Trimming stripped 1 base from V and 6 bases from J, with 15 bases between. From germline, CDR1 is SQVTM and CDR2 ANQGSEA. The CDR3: CSVEARVGPAGELFF. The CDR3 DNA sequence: TGCAGCGTTGAAGCCAGGGTAGGGCCGGCCGGGGAGCTGTTTTTT.